This passage covers 26 T cell receptor beta chains from one sample sequenced in a study of vaccination effects on CD4 cells after COVID-19. Libraries were prepared by immunoSEQ multiplex PCR; TCRdb keeps only in-frame clonotypes and omits some of them. The data show 70,000 to 75,000 clones, about 74% seen once. Antigens of these TCRs are unknown. Isolating CD4+ T cells followed less than 12 days of culture. The material sequenced was CD4+ T cells from PBMCs cultured without peptide, taken before COVID-19 vaccination. The receptors were sampled from a human donor who received a COVID-19 vaccine.

The CDR3 DNA is TGTGCCAGCAGTCGGGGGACAGTGAATAATTCACCCCTCCACTTT. Its translation is CASSRGTVNNSPLHF. This rearrangement joins TRBV6-5 to TRBJ1-6, with TRBD1 matching over 7 bases. CDR3 length: 15 amino acids. Germline CDR1 reads MNHEY; CDR2 reads SVGAGI. V shed 5 bases and J 5 bases; nucleotides not matched to a gene: 6.

The genes are TRBV7-8 and TRBJ2-4, with D maybe TRBD2 (6 bases). The V end lost 2 bases, the J end lost 8 bases, and 13 bases lay between the germline ends. This CDR3 has 14 residues. Germline V CDR1 and CDR2: SGHVS, FQNEAQ. The CDR3 loop is CASSLSGGRHIQYF. The CDR3 DNA is TGTGCCAGCAGCTTATCTGGAGGGCGGCACATTCAGTACTTC.

The V call is TRBV6-6, the J call TRBJ1-3; D gene unclear. V lost 2 bases to trimming and J lost 0 bases, with 11 bases between them. Germline V CDR1 and CDR2: MNHNY, SVGAGI (reference sequence). This CDR3 region has 16 residues. CDR3 bases: TGTGCCAGCAGTTACGCCAATTCCCGCTCTGGAAACACCATATATTTT. Translated, it gives CASSYANSRSGNTIYF.

The chain carries TRBV5-1 and TRBJ1-2, with 9 bases aligning to TRBD1. Trimming at V came to 4 bases and at J to 6 bases, leaving 10 bases not matched to a gene. This CDR3 contains 15 residues. Germline lookup yields CDR1 SGHRS and CDR2 YFSETQ. CDR3 DNA sequence: TGCGCCAGCAGCCTAAATACAGGGGGCGCAGATGGCTACACCTTC. Translated: CASSLNTGGADGYTF. Drawing the rest from reference TRBV5-1 and TRBJ1-2, the complete variable domain is KAGVTQTPRYLIKTRGQQVTLSCSPISGHRSVSWYQQTPGQGLQFLFEYFSETQRNKGNFPGRFSGRQFSNSRSEMNVSTLELGDSALYLCASSLNTGGADGYTFGSGTRLTVV.

V usage is TRBV18 and J usage is TRBJ2-1; 7 bases are shared with TRBD1. Per the germline V gene, CDR1 is KGHSH and CDR2 is LQKENI. The CDR3 has 14 amino acids. V shed 1 base, J shed 8 bases, and the junction held 5 bases outside the gene matches. CDR3 amino acids: CASSPQGTAYEQFF. The CDR3 DNA reads TGTGCCAGCTCACCACAAGGGACAGCTTATGAGCAGTTCTTC.

V gene TRBV18 combines with J gene TRBJ1-1; maybe TRBD1 (5 bases). This CDR3 is built from 16 residues. The V and J ends lost 4 bases and 0 bases respectively, with 15 bases between them. Germline lookup yields CDR1 KGHSH and CDR2 LQKENI. The CDR3 DNA sequence: TGTGCCAGCTCACTACGCCCGACAGTTATGAACACTGAAGCTTTCTTT. The encoded protein is CASSLRPTVMNTEAFF.

The chain is built from TRBV24-1 and TRBJ2-1, with unresolved D. Looked up from germline, CDR1 is KGHDR and CDR2 is SFDVKD. The V gene lost 1 base and the J gene lost 0 bases, with 9 bases spanning the gap. This CDR3 has 16 amino acids. In DNA form, the CDR3 reads TGTGCCACCAGTGATTTCAAGGGAAGCTCCTACAATGAGCAGTTCTTC. Translating gives CATSDFKGSSYNEQFF.

The rearrangement joins TRBV4-1 to TRBJ2-7; 7 bases line up with TRBD1. CDR3 size: 15 residues. From germline, CDR1 is MGHRA and CDR2 YSYEKL. The V and J ends lost 1 base and 1 base, in that order; junction bases with no gene match: 4. CDR3 protein: CASSQGSGQSYEQYV. For the CDR3, the DNA is TGCGCCAGCAGCCAAGGGTCGGGACAGTCCTACGAGCAGTACGTC.

V is TRBV28 and J is TRBJ1-2; D is unresolved. Deletions cut 2 bases from V and 8 bases from J, with 12 bases between. This CDR3 is built from 13 residues. CDR1 MDHEN and CDR2 SYDVKM come from the germline V gene. The CDR3 DNA reads as TGTGCCAGCAGTTTAGGTACACGGTTAGGCTACACCTTC. This encodes CASSLGTRLGYTF.

The rearrangement links TRBV11-3 to TRBJ2-7; no definite D call. Trimming removed 4 bases from V and 2 bases from J, with 6 bases in between. The CDR3 totals 12 residues. Germline V lookup: CDR1 SGHNT, CDR2 YENEEA. The CDR3 here is CASSSTPYEQYV. The CDR3 DNA follows: TGTGCCAGCAGCTCCACCCCCTACGAGCAGTACGTC.

This chain connects TRBV18 to TRBJ2-5; 7 bases map to TRBD1. From germline, CDR1 is KGHSH and CDR2 LQKENI. This CDR3 is built from 15 residues. V lost 2 bases, J lost 2 bases, and 5 bases stayed unmatched. The CDR3 DNA sequence: TGTGCCAGCTCACCATTACAGGGGATTCAAGAGACCCAGTACTTC. As protein: CASSPLQGIQETQYF.

The V gene is TRBV19, the J gene TRBJ1-6; D is unresolved. Germline loops: CDR1 LNHDA, CDR2 SQIVND (reference sequence). The V end was cut by 6 bases, the J end by 0 bases, with 3 bases between. The CDR3 runs 13 residues. The CDR3 loop reads CASRSSYNSPLHF. The CDR3 region has the DNA TGTGCCAGTAGGAGCTCCTATAATTCACCCCTCCACTTT.

This clone has just a few counts. CDR3 sequence (DNA): TGTGCCAGCAGCTTAGGCCAGGGGGCCCTAATATTCAATGAGCAGTTCTTC. Encoded protein: CASSLGQGALIFNEQFF. The chain combines TRBV11-2 with TRBJ2-1; TRBD1 matches at 8 bases. The CDR3 contains 17 residues. Germline values: CDR1 SGHAT, CDR2 FQNNGV. J was trimmed by 6 bases and V by 1 base; bases with no gene match: 11.

The table lists this clone with a count of one. The CDR3 loop is CASSLTGTGNYGYTF. CDR3 DNA sequence: TGTGCCAGTAGTCTCACCGGGACAGGGAACTATGGCTACACCTTC. The V and J genes are TRBV19 and TRBJ1-2; the match to TRBD1 covers 9 bases. V lost 5 bases to trimming and J lost 2 bases; unmatched junction nucleotides: 6. Germline assignment: CDR1 LNHDA and CDR2 SQIVND (reference sequence). There are 15 residues in the CDR3.

The J gene is TRBJ2-5, the V gene TRBV24-1; D could derive from TRBD1 or TRBD2 (7 bases each). In germline, CDR1 is KGHDR, CDR2 SFDVKD. V dropped 2 bases and J dropped 4 bases, with 19 bases sitting between them. The CDR3 contains 17 residues. The DNA for the CDR3 is TGTGCCACCAGTGATTCCGCCCGAGGGGGCGGGGGAGAGACCCAGTACTTC. Translated, it gives CATSDSARGGGGETQYF.

There are a few counts of this clone. The chain joins TRBV6-5 to TRBJ1-5; D is possibly TRBD1 (6 bases). Per the germline V gene, CDR1 is MNHEY and CDR2 is SVGAGI. The CDR3 has 14 residues. Deletions cut 6 bases from V and 4 bases from J, with 13 bases between. CDR3 coding DNA: TGTGCCAGCAGGGAGTATACAGGGAATCAGCCCCAGCATTTT. Its protein is CASREYTGNQPQHF.

This rearrangement joins TRBV10-3 to TRBJ2-3; no reliable D call. Germline-derived CDR1 and CDR2 are ENHRY and SYGVKD. This CDR3 has 14 amino acids. The V and J ends lost 4 bases and 2 bases respectively, with 10 bases between them. DNA of the CDR3: TGTGCCATCAGTGCCCTTACGGCCACAGATACGCAGTATTTT. Translating gives CAISALTATDTQYF.

The J gene is TRBJ2-2, the V gene TRBV6-5; 8 bases fit TRBD1. Germline V gene data show CDR1 as MNHEY and CDR2 as SVGAGI. CDR3 length: 15 residues. Trimming removed 6 bases from V and 5 bases from J; junction bases left unmatched: 8. The CDR3 loop is CASRVDRGGTGELFF. In nucleotides, the CDR3 is TGTGCCAGCAGGGTAGACAGGGGAGGAACCGGGGAGCTGTTTTTT.

This clone was observed a handful of times. The gene calls are TRBV30 and TRBJ1-2; TRBD1 is a possible D gene (5 bases). The germline V and J ends were trimmed by 0 bases and 3 bases, with 14 bases remaining between them. The length of the CDR3 is 15 residues. CDR1 and CDR2 from the germline V gene are GTSNPN and SVGIG (reference sequence). CDR3 bases: TGTGCCTGGAGTGTAGGACGGACACCGCACTATGGCTACACCTTC. This sequence encodes CAWSVGRTPHYGYTF.

The J gene is TRBJ1-4, the V gene TRBV24-1; 10 positions match TRBD1. The V gene's germline CDR1 is KGHDR and CDR2 SFDVKD. J gave up 8 bases and V 2 bases, and 4 bases lay outside the gene matches. The CDR3 consists of 15 residues. This chain's CDR3 is CATSDSGTGDEKLFF. The CDR3 DNA reads TGTGCCACCAGTGATTCGGGGACAGGGGACGAAAAACTGTTTTTT.

The chain combines TRBV9 with TRBJ2-2; possible D gene TRBD2, 6 bases. This CDR3 has 15 residues. The germline V gene has CDR1 SGDLS and CDR2 YYNGEE. V was clipped by 5 bases and J by 0 bases, with 11 bases between them. Written as DNA, the CDR3 is TGTGCCAGCAGTCGCGGGGATCCGAACACCGGGGAGCTGTTTTTT. Translated, it gives CASSRGDPNTGELFF.

This CDR3 is CASSSYDRGWNTGELFF. CDR3 in DNA: TGTGCCAGTAGTTCTTACGACAGGGGATGGAACACCGGGGAGCTGTTTTTT. The chain uses TRBV19 and TRBJ2-2; the match to TRBD1 covers 8 bases. The CDR3 covers 17 residues. Germline V lookup: CDR1 LNHDA, CDR2 SQIVND (reference sequence). J lost 1 base, V lost 5 bases, and 9 bases had no gene match.

Here the CDR3 DNA reads TGTGCCAGCAAGCCGAGGCCGGGACAGGGAGGGAATGAGCAGTTCTTC. Protein sequence: CASKPRPGQGGNEQFF. V is TRBV28 and J is TRBJ2-1; 9 nucleotides align to TRBD1. CDR1 MDHEN and CDR2 SYDVKM come from the germline V gene. This CDR3 region has 16 residues. The V segment lost 7 bases and the J segment 7 bases; nucleotides outside the gene matches: 14.

The chain employs TRBV5-1 and TRBJ1-2; D not certain. The germline gives CDR1 SGHRS, CDR2 YFSETQ. The CDR3 spans 15 residues. V lost 0 bases to trimming and J lost 4 bases, with 13 bases between them. The CDR3: CASSLAGGVLYGYTF. The CDR3 DNA reads TGCGCCAGCAGCTTGGCCGGTGGGGTCCTCTATGGCTACACCTTC.

The chain combines TRBV2 with TRBJ2-5; 9 positions agree with TRBD1. This CDR3 is 15 amino acids long. With 6 bases clipped from V and 0 bases from J, the junction kept 5 bases outside the gene matches. Germline assignment: CDR1 SNHLY and CDR2 FYNNEI. CDR3 residues: CASRPGTGNQETQYF. CDR3 in DNA: TGTGCCAGCAGACCCGGGACAGGGAACCAAGAGACCCAGTACTTC.

The chain carries TRBV7-3 and TRBJ2-5, with 10 positions matching TRBD2. CDR1 is SGHTA, CDR2 FQGTGA, per germline. The CDR3 totals 16 residues. V gave up 2 bases and J gave up 5 bases; unmatched junction bases: 8. CDR3 region: CASSLRAGGPWETQYF. The CDR3 DNA is TGTGCCAGCAGCTTACGAGCGGGGGGGCCATGGGAGACCCAGTACTTC.